This T cell receptor (beta chain) was recorded in a study of identical twins. Study-wide findings and caveats: Researchers reported excess low generation probability among twin-shared out-of-frame alpha sequences.

Healthy Caucasians made up all donors. Worth noting for this clonotype: The antigen is not known.

This CDR3 has 14 residues. The V end lost 3 bases, the J end lost 5 bases, and 11 bases lay between the germline ends. CDR1 and CDR2 from the germline V gene are LGHDT and YNNKEL (reference sequence). In TCRdb, the 5' RACE reads were re-called with MiXCR into one record per CDR3 protein. In the table there are some 200,000 distinct CDR3 sequences, around 6.9% of which are singletons. The same sample was also studied in work on yellow fever vaccine responses in identical twins.

The chain recombines TRBV3-1 with TRBJ2-1; D not resolved. What was sequenced was memory (CD45RO+) T cells sorted from blood. This TCR derives from a woman aged 18-35 years in good health. The CDR3 nucleotides read TGTGCCAGCAGCCATGGAGACACCGACAATGAGCAGTTCTTC. Translating gives CASSHGDTDNEQFF.